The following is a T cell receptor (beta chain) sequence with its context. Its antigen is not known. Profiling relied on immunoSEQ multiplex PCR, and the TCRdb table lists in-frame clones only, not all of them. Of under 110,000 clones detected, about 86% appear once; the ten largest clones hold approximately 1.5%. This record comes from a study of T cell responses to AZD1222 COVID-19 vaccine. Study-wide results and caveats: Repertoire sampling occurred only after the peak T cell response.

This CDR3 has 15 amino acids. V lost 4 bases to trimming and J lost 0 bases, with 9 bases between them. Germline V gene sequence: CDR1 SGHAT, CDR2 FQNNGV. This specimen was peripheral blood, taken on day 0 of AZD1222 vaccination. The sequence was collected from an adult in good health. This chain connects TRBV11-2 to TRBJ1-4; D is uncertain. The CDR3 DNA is TGTGCCAGCAGCTCCCGAACTTCAACTAATGAAAAACTGTTTTTT. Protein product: CASSSRTSTNEKLFF.